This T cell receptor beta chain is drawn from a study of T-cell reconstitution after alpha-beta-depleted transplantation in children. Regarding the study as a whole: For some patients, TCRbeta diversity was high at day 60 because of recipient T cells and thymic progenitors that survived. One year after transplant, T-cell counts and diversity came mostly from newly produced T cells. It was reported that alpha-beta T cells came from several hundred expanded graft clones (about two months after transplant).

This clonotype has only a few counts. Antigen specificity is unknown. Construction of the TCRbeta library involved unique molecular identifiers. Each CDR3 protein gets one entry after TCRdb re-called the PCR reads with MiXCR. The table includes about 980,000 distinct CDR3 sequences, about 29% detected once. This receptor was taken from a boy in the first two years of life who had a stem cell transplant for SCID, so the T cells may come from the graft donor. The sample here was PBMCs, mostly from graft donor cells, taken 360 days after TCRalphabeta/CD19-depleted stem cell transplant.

CDR3 sequence: CASSQYSGGAFSEQFF. CDR3 DNA sequence: TGTGCCAGCAGCCAGTATAGCGGGGGGGCATTCAGTGAGCAGTTCTTC. The V and J genes are TRBV4-2 and TRBJ2-1, with TRBD2 matching over 11 bases. The V segment lost 3 bases and the J segment 9 bases; nucleotides outside the gene matches: 10. The CDR3 runs to 16 residues. Germline CDR1 LGHNA, CDR2 YNFKEQ.